Detailed here is one T cell receptor beta chain. No cognate antigen has been identified for it. Base qualities are missing; no much larger clone stands one base away. Including the terminal cysteine and phenylalanine, the CDR3 comprises 16 residues. Solely the CDR3 DNA is kept, with 48 bases framed from the first base. CDR1 SNHLY and CDR2 FYNNEI were looked up in the germline V gene. Germline trimming: 6 bases from V, 6 bases from J; junction bases outside gene matches: 12. The data were obtained in a study of blood T cell repertoires in COVID-19 (dated by TCRdb to 2020 to 2022). With regard to the full study: Samples from collaborators originated in the United States, Italy and Spain and spanned both the acute and convalescent phases of COVID-19. The material from the prospective study consisted of cDNA or gDNA derived from T cells, B-cell-depleted T cells, or PBMCs. Where available, HLA class I and class II types were taken from metadata supplied by the sample provider and were not determined by assay-based typing. Samples were obtained from the ongoing ImmuneRACE study (first 160 participants) and from 950 to 1,500 subjects provided by 6 global collaborators. The repertoires were made available in a free public database intended to serve as a resource for research on the immune response to SARS-CoV-2. Nearly every sample came with metadata listing a de-identified subject ID, COVID-19 status, age in years and sex. Subjects who had been exposed to COVID-19, were actively infected with it, or had recovered from it provided the deeply sampled blood TCRbeta repertoires that made up the dataset. The investigation overall reported the following: Clinical and demographic metadata were provided uncurated, with the amount varying by source and participant.

Collaborating institutions collected whole blood in K2EDTA tubes following their own protocols. For TCRbeta analysis, collaborators shipped samples in one of three forms: frozen whole blood, isolated PBMCs, or DNA extracted from either of those sample types. TCRbeta CDR3 regions were amplified from genomic DNA using the immunoSEQ Assay, a bias-controlled multiplex PCR. Turning to the authors' computational methods: Within the assay, amplification of reference gene primers was used to estimate how many nucleated cells each sample contained. Sequence reads were collapsed and filtered to measure the absolute abundance of every unique TCRbeta CDR3 rearrangement. For each sample, productive Simpson clonality was calculated by taking the square root of Simpson's diversity index across productive rearrangements. TCRdb re-hosts the immuneACCESS table, in-frame sequences only. Its copies lack some clones; in the studies checked, an unresolved V gene accounts for under half of them, and the cause for the rest is not known. V and J calls and clone size are given by that table; D and trimming were obtained from the DNA. The sample data list over 200,000 clones, and around 82% of these were observed just once. Of the sample, about 2.5% is held by the ten largest clones.

Sequencing was done on a sample of peripheral blood. Here the chain combines TRBV2 and TRBJ2-1; 9 nucleotides in the junction match TRBD2. The sequence came from a middle-aged woman with active or convalescent COVID-19. For the CDR3, the sequence is CASSPGGGGALNEQFF. The bases are TGTGCCAGCAGCCCCGGCGGCGGGGGGGCCCTCAATGAGCAGTTCTTC.